One and the same sample provided the 3 T cell receptor beta chains below, sequenced in a study. TCRdb used MiXCR to reprocess the 5' RACE reads, holding one entry per CDR3 protein. The sample has nearly 55,000 distinct CDR3 sequences; approximately 23% are singletons. The specimen sequenced was tumor-infiltrating naive CD4+ T cells sorted from the breast tumor. Subset of the sample: naive CD4+ T cells, CD4+CD45RA+CD25-. Source of these receptors: a female donor with breast cancer.

A remark on this clonotype: This clone may be a read error of a much larger clone one base away. The chain links TRBV6-5 to TRBJ1-1; D not certain. This CDR3 region has 14 residues. V lost 5 bases and J 3 bases, leaving 13 bases between the germline ends. Per germline, CDR1 MNHEY and CDR2 SVGAGI. In DNA form, the CDR3 reads TGTGCCAGCAGTGACATGGCCGGGGACACTGAAGCTTTCTTT. This sequence encodes CASSDMAGDTEAFF.

This clonotype was seen many times. The rearrangement uses TRBV7-2 and TRBJ2-3; D is unresolved. Germline CDR1 is SGHTA and CDR2 is FQGNSA. The CDR3 is 12 residues long. The germline V and J ends were trimmed by 5 bases and 0 bases, with 3 bases remaining between them. Here the CDR3 DNA reads TGTGCCAGCAGCCCGAGCACAGATACGCAGTATTTT. This codes for CASSPSTDTQYF. Complete variable domain (other parts from reference TRBV7-2 and TRBJ2-3): GAGVSQSPSNKVTEKGKDVELRCDPISGHTALYWYRQSLGQGLEFLIYFQGNSAPDKSGLPSDRFSAERTGGSVSTLTIQRTQQEDSAVYLCASSPSTDTQYFGPGTRLTVL.

The rearrangement links TRBV4-1 to TRBJ2-5; 9 bases line up with TRBD2. Per the germline V gene, CDR1 is MGHRA and CDR2 is YSYEKL. The CDR3 length is 17 residues. J was trimmed by 2 bases and V by 1 base; bases with no gene match: 8. The CDR3 bases are TGCGCCAGCAGCCAAGTTCTTAGCGGGAGTTTTCAAGAGACCCAGTACTTC. Amino acid sequence: CASSQVLSGSFQETQYF.